Below are 10 T cell receptor beta chains sequenced from a single sample in a study of human T cells and chemical hapten exposure. TCRdb redid the calling of the RACE reads with MiXCR, one entry per CDR3 protein. Of some 360,000 distinct CDR3 sequences detected, roughly 5.3% appear once; the ten largest clones hold around 2.6%. Documented time point: pre-sensitization, week 0. Treatment reported: therapeutic diphenylcyclopropenone sensitization with weekly scalp DPC. The material sequenced was whole blood, taken in connection with sensitization to the hapten diphenylcyclopropenone (DPC). The receptors come from a woman aged 45-59 years with alopecia areata. Some clones in this sample may be carry-over from other donors' samples.

This chain uses TRBV3-1 with TRBJ2-5, with D uncertain. Deletions cut 0 bases from V and 5 bases from J, with 16 bases between. Germline lookup yields CDR1 LGHDT and CDR2 YNNKEL (reference sequence). This CDR3 is 16 amino acids long. The CDR3 DNA reads TGTGCCAGCAGCCAAGAGGTGGCGGTTCCCAGTGAGACCCAGTACTTC. This codes for CASSQEVAVPSETQYF.

This clonotype was observed at least ten times. The V gene is TRBV29-1, the J gene TRBJ2-7, with D maybe TRBD2 (5 bases). Looked up from germline, CDR1 is SQVTM and CDR2 is ANQGSEA. The CDR3 sequence is 12 residues long. Trimming removed 4 bases at V and 6 bases at J, with 13 bases between. CDR3 nucleotide sequence: TGCAGCGTTGTTCGGGATTCAGCCGAGCAGTACTTC. This sequence encodes CSVVRDSAEQYF.

This clonotype was counted at least ten times. This chain joins TRBV2 and TRBJ2-7; 7 bases map to TRBD2. V was clipped by 4 bases and J by 7 bases; unmatched bases: 16. The CDR3 covers 16 residues. Germline-derived CDR1 and CDR2 are SNHLY and FYNNEI. The CDR3 reads CASSGGEGPSGKEQYF. Written as DNA, the CDR3 is TGTGCCAGCAGTGGGGGCGAGGGGCCTAGCGGAAAGGAGCAGTACTTC.

At least ten counts were recorded for this clonotype. This chain links TRBV19 with TRBJ2-1; 7 bases match TRBD2. CDR1 LNHDA and CDR2 SQIVND come from the germline V gene (reference sequence). The CDR3 sequence is 16 residues long. With 3 bases clipped from V and 9 bases from J, the junction kept 14 bases outside the gene matches. CDR3 coding DNA: TGTGCCAGTAGTATCACTTCGGCGGGAGTGGGTCTTGAGCAGTTCTTC. This encodes CASSITSAGVGLEQFF.

This clonotype was counted only a few times. This CDR3 reads CSVEGGQTNEKLFF. The CDR3 nucleotides are TGCAGCGTTGAAGGCGGACAGACTAATGAAAAACTGTTTTTT. This chain connects TRBV29-1 to TRBJ1-4; TRBD1 is a possible D gene (6 bases). CDR1 and CDR2 (germline): SQVTM, ANQGSEA. Trimming shortened V by 1 base and J by 2 bases, and 8 bases separated the two germline ends. The CDR3 runs to 14 residues.

This sequence joins TRBV5-1 and TRBJ1-6, with a tentative D call TRBD1 (5 bases). CDR1 is SGHRS and CDR2 is YFSETQ in the germline V gene. V dropped 0 bases and J dropped 8 bases, with 12 bases sitting between them. The CDR3 covers 15 residues. The chain's CDR3 is CASSLGSGPDSPLHF. DNA for the CDR3: TGCGCCAGCAGCTTGGGTTCGGGGCCGGATTCACCCCTCCACTTT.

This clonotype was recorded a few times. The chain carries TRBV7-2 and TRBJ2-5, with 8 bases fitting TRBD1. There are 13 residues in the CDR3. Losses at the gene ends were 1 base for V and 7 bases for J; bases not matched to a gene: 2. Germline CDR1 and CDR2: SGHTA and FQGNSA. The CDR3 sequence is CASSLGGQVTQYF. The CDR3, as DNA: TGTGCCAGCAGCTTAGGGGGACAGGTGACCCAGTACTTC.

This clonotype has more than one count but fewer than ten. This chain connects TRBV12-3 or TRBV12-4 to TRBJ1-1; unclear D gene. The CDR3 has 14 residues. The V gene lost 3 bases and the J gene lost 1 base, with 9 bases spanning the gap. The DNA for the CDR3 is TGTGCCAGCAGTTTCCCTCCGGGGAACACTGAAGCTTTCTTT. It encodes CASSFPPGNTEAFF.

This clonotype was recorded a few times. The chain joins TRBV20-1 to TRBJ2-6; 8 bases match TRBD1. There are 16 residues in the CDR3. The ends lost 0 bases at V and 3 bases at J; junction bases unmatched: 4. Germline CDR1 is DFQATT and CDR2 is SNEGSKA (reference sequence). The CDR3 is CSARDLTGVGANVLTF. The CDR3 nucleotides are TGCAGTGCTAGAGATCTGACAGGGGTTGGGGCCAACGTCCTGACTTTC.

CDR3 sequence: CSAPQWGGNTEAFF. CDR3 DNA: TGCAGTGCTCCCCAATGGGGGGGGAACACTGAAGCTTTCTTT. The chain joins TRBV20-1 to TRBJ1-1; D perhaps matches TRBD1 (5 bases). This CDR3 region has 14 residues. Germline assignment: CDR1 DFQATT and CDR2 SNEGSKA (reference sequence). The V gene lost 5 bases and the J gene lost 1 base, with 14 bases spanning the gap.